This TCR beta chain was obtained from a study of identifying expanded T cells in peripheral blood. Findings of the study overall: Clone count variance between approximately two-week samples rose with total template count. About 1.3 clones differed between technical replicates, versus approximately 17 and 20 over time.

With respect to this clone: The antigen is undetermined.

Germline V gene sequence: CDR1 SEHNR, CDR2 FQNEAQ (reference sequence). V was trimmed by 5 bases and J by 4 bases, leaving 11 bases between them. The CDR3 runs to 13 residues. Only in-frame clones appear in the TCRdb table, and some are missing; sequencing was by immunoSEQ multiplex PCR. The sample records about 110,000 clones, 75% to 90% being singletons. Collection occurred without any documented infections or immune events in donors. The sample taken for sequencing was blood. This chain uses TRBV7-9 with TRBJ1-2, with unresolved D. The receptor comes from a person aged 18 to 75 in good health. The CDR3 DNA reads TGTGCCAGCAGCCCAGGAGACGGCTATGGCTACACCTTC. Translating it yields CASSPGDGYGYTF.